The rows below give T cell receptor beta chains drawn from one sample of a study of cytomegalovirus exposure and HLA in healthy donors. Sequencing used immunoSEQ multiplex PCR; TCRdb keeps in-frame clones, though not all of them. The data contain 130,000 to 150,000 clones, about three quarters of them singletons. The sample taken for sequencing was PBMCs. These receptors were collected from a man in his forties in good health and CMV-seropositive. Both conserved end residues are part of each CDR3. A D gene is named only where the DNA matches it firmly. Some rows have no size entry. The others give once, few or many, or a class for an expanded clone.

DNA: TGTGCCAGCAGTTACATTGACATCTCCTACGAGCAGTACTTC; CDR3: CASSYIDISYEQYF; D: -; size: -; J: TRBJ2-7; V: TRBV6-6
DNA: TGCAGCGTTGTCTCCCCAGCCAGGGGGCGCAGGGTCTGGGACACTGAAGCTTTCTTT; CDR3: CSVVSPARGRRVWDTEAFF; D: TRBD1; size: once; J: TRBJ1-1; V: TRBV29-1
DNA: TGTGCCAGCAGTTTAACAGGGGACACCGGGGAGCTGTTTTTT; CDR3: CASSLTGDTGELFF; D: TRBD1; size: few; J: TRBJ2-2; V: TRBV28
DNA: TGTGCCAGCAGCCGAGGGACTAGCGGGGGGAGCTCCTACGAGCAGTACTTC; CDR3: CASSRGTSGGSSYEQYF; D: TRBD2; size: -; J: TRBJ2-7; V: TRBV7-6
DNA: TGTGCCAGCAGTTCACAGGGGGATCGATCACCCCTCCACTTT; CDR3: CASSSQGDRSPLHF; D: TRBD1; size: -; J: TRBJ1-6; V: TRBV6-6
DNA: TGTGCCAGTAGTGTCGGACTAGCGGGAATCAACGAGCAGTACTTC; CDR3: CASSVGLAGINEQYF; D: TRBD2; size: few; J: TRBJ2-7; V: TRBV19
DNA: TGCGCCAGCAGCCGAGACGGACAGGGTCATCAGCCCCAGCATTTT; CDR3: CASSRDGQGHQPQHF; D: TRBD1; size: -; J: TRBJ1-5; V: TRBV5-1
DNA: TGCGCCAGCAGCCAAATACTAGCGGGCTCCTACAATGAGCAGTTCTTC; CDR3: CASSQILAGSYNEQFF; D: TRBD2; size: -; J: TRBJ2-1; V: TRBV4-1
DNA: TGTGCCAGTAGTATAGGTCCCGACAGGGCCAAGTACTTC; CDR3: CASSIGPDRAKYF; D: TRBD1; size: -; J: TRBJ2-7; V: TRBV19
DNA: TGTGCCATCAGTGAGTCTATTGAGCAGTTCTTC; CDR3: CAISESIEQFF; D: -; size: -; J: TRBJ2-1; V: TRBV10-3
DNA: TGCGCCAGCAGAACCCAGGGCCCTCCCTATAATTCACCCCTCCACTTT; CDR3: CASRTQGPPYNSPLHF; D: -; size: -; J: TRBJ1-6; V: TRBV10-1
DNA: TGTGCCAGCAGCGTAAGGCCCAGCGGGATAGGGAGGACGCAGTATTTT; CDR3: CASSVRPSGIGRTQYF; D: TRBD2; size: -; J: TRBJ2-3; V: TRBV9
DNA: TGCGCCAGCAGCTTGGGCGGTAACCAAGAGACCCAGTACTTC; CDR3: CASSLGGNQETQYF; D: -; size: -; J: TRBJ2-5; V: TRBV5-1
DNA: TGTGCCAGCAGCGGCGGGGGGAGCTCCTACAATGAGCAGTTCTTC; CDR3: CASSGGGSSYNEQFF; D: TRBD2; size: once; J: TRBJ2-1; V: TRBV5-4
DNA: TGTGCCAGCAGCTTAGGAAGGACAGGGGGCCCTAATGAAAAACTGTTTTTT; CDR3: CASSLGRTGGPNEKLFF; D: TRBD1; size: -; J: TRBJ1-4; V: TRBV7-2
DNA: TGTGCCAGCAGCTTGGGTTGGCTAGGCAGCTACGAGCAGTACTTC; CDR3: CASSLGWLGSYEQYF; D: -; size: -; J: TRBJ2-7; V: TRBV5-6
DNA: TGTGCCAGCAGCGTAGGCCCCTCCTTTGGGACAGGGGGCGAGCAGTACTTC; CDR3: CASSVGPSFGTGGEQYF; D: TRBD1; size: -; J: TRBJ2-7; V: TRBV9
DNA: TGTGCCAGTTCGACAGGGAGCAATCAGCCCCAGCATTTT; CDR3: CASSTGSNQPQHF; D: TRBD1; size: -; J: TRBJ1-5; V: TRBV6-1
DNA: TGCGCCAGCAGCTTGGAGTGGCAGGGGGCGAACGGGGAGCTGTTTTTT; CDR3: CASSLEWQGANGELFF; D: TRBD1; size: -; J: TRBJ2-2; V: TRBV5-1
DNA: TGTGCCAGCAGACTCCGGGACAGGGCGAATCAGCCCCAGCATTTT; CDR3: CASRLRDRANQPQHF; D: TRBD1; size: -; J: TRBJ1-5; V: TRBV6-5
DNA: TGTGCCAGCAGCTTGGGGACAGGGACCGAGCAGTACTTC; CDR3: CASSLGTGTEQYF; D: TRBD1; size: -; J: TRBJ2-7; V: TRBV5-6
DNA: TGTGCCAGCAGCCAAGGAACTAGCGGGGGATTGGTCGGGGAGCTGTTTTTT; CDR3: CASSQGTSGGLVGELFF; D: TRBD2; size: -; J: TRBJ2-2; V: TRBV4-2
DNA: TGTGCCAGCAGTGATCGGGACAGGATAGCCAAAAACATTCAGTACTTC; CDR3: CASSDRDRIAKNIQYF; D: TRBD1; size: -; J: TRBJ2-4; V: TRBV2
DNA: TGTGCCAGCAGCTTAAGGGGTCTCACCGGGGAGCTGTTTTTT; CDR3: CASSLRGLTGELFF; D: -; size: -; J: TRBJ2-2; V: TRBV7-2